One and the same sample provided the 32 T cell receptor beta chains below, sequenced in a study of identical twins. TCRdb processed the 5' RACE reads anew with MiXCR; each CDR3 protein has one entry. Of 1.5 million to 2 million distinct CDR3 sequences in the sample, about 31% were seen once. The sequenced sample was cord blood. The receptors come from a newborn girl in good health.

In this sample, this clonotype turned up once. V gene TRBV20-1 combines with J gene TRBJ2-2; TRBD2 matches 11 bases. Germline V gene data show CDR1 as DFQATT and CDR2 as SNEGSKA (reference sequence). CDR3 size: 15 residues. J lost 7 bases, V lost 5 bases, and 9 bases had no gene match. The CDR3 sequence: CSAATSGSIVGELFF. CDR3 nucleotides: TGCAGTGCTGCAACTAGCGGGAGTATTGTCGGGGAGCTGTTTTTT.

The rearrangement links TRBV27 to TRBJ2-3; 8 positions match TRBD2. The CDR3 length is 13 residues. Germline V lookup: CDR1 MNHEY, CDR2 SMNVEV (reference sequence). Trimming cost V 5 bases and J 9 bases; bases outside gene matches: 7. In DNA form, the CDR3 reads TGTGCCAGCAGTCCAGGACTAGCTTTCACGCAGTATTTT. Amino acid sequence: CASSPGLAFTQYF.

This clonotype was detected a few times. This chain uses TRBV24-1 with TRBJ2-1, with no clear D. V was cut by 1 base and J by 0 bases, with 6 bases left in between. CDR1 and CDR2 from the germline V gene are KGHDR and SFDVKD. The CDR3 sequence is 15 residues long. The CDR3 loop reads CATSDFRSSYNEQFF. The CDR3 region has the DNA TGTGCCACCAGTGATTTCAGGAGCTCCTACAATGAGCAGTTCTTC.

Regarding this clonotype: A read error may produce the germline difference seen at one junction end. J is TRBJ2-3 and V is TRBV20-1; TRBD2 is a possible D gene (5 bases). CDR1 is DFQATT and CDR2 is SNEGSKA in the germline V gene (reference sequence). The CDR3 totals 15 residues. This chain's CDR3 is CIARDYSLGTDTQYF. The CDR3 nucleotides are TGCATTGCTAGAGACTATTCGTTGGGCACAGATACGCAGTATTTT.

This clonotype was recorded only once. A read error may explain this, as a much larger clone is one base away. V usage is TRBV10-3 and J usage is TRBJ2-1, with D tentatively TRBD1 or TRBD2 (5 bases each). The CDR3 consists of 13 residues. Germline V gene data show CDR1 as ENHRY and CDR2 as SYGVKD. Trimming took 6 bases from V and 10 from J, leaving 16 bases between them. The CDR3 nucleotides read TGTGCCATCAGCGAGGGGTCGTCCTACGAGCAGTTCTTC. Protein product: CAISEGSSYEQFF.

The chain joins TRBV19 to TRBJ2-5, with D possibly being TRBD1 (6 bases). The CDR3 runs to 15 residues. Trimming removed 3 bases from V and 5 bases from J, with 16 bases in between. The germline V gene has CDR1 LNHDA and CDR2 SQIVND (reference sequence). CDR3 sequence reads: CASSMRGHFPETQYF. The CDR3 DNA follows: TGTGCCAGTAGTATGAGGGGACACTTCCCGGAGACCCAGTACTTC.

V usage is TRBV18 and J usage is TRBJ2-1, with 13 bases fitting TRBD2. The CDR3 covers 16 residues. V was pared by 3 bases and J by 6 bases, with 5 bases of the junction left unmatched. In germline, CDR1 is KGHSH, CDR2 LQKENI. CDR3 coding DNA: TGTGCCAGCTCACCTTTGACTAGCGGGGGGCGCAATGAGCAGTTCTTC. It specifies CASSPLTSGGRNEQFF. Complete variable domain (other parts from reference TRBV18 and TRBJ2-1): NAGVMQNPRHLVRRRGQEARLRCSPMKGHSHVYWYRQLPEEGLKFMVYLQKENIIDESGMPKERFSAEFPKEGPSILRIQQVVRGDSAAYFCASSPLTSGGRNEQFFGPGTRLTVL.

This chain links TRBV25-1 with TRBJ1-2, with no clear D. The germline CDR1 and CDR2 sequences are MGHDK and SYGVNS. Between the trimmed V and J ends, which lost 8 bases and 2 bases, there was a span of 15 bases. There are 14 residues in the CDR3. CDR3 bases: TGTGCCAGCTCAAGAAATACTCAGAACTATGGCTACACCTTC. The encoded protein is CASSRNTQNYGYTF.

The chain links TRBV6-6 to TRBJ1-5, with 10 bases aligning to TRBD1. The V and J ends lost 2 bases and 7 bases, in that order; junction bases with no gene match: 8. The CDR3 totals 16 residues. Germline loops: CDR1 MNHNY, CDR2 SVGAGI (reference sequence). In DNA form, the CDR3 reads TGTGCCAGCAGTTACGACACGACAGGGGGCGAGCAGCCCCAGCATTTT. Its translation is CASSYDTTGGEQPQHF.

The chain employs TRBV29-1 and TRBJ1-5; no clear D gene. The V end lost 4 bases, the J end lost 7 bases, and 14 bases lay between the germline ends. Looked up from germline, CDR1 is SQVTM and CDR2 is ANQGSEA. CDR3 length: 13 residues. The CDR3 reads CSVGMAGGQPQHF. As DNA, the CDR3 is TGCAGCGTTGGAATGGCCGGTGGGCAGCCCCAGCATTTT.

The chain employs TRBV3-1 and TRBJ2-1; 8 bases agree with TRBD2. This CDR3 is 15 amino acids long. Per germline, CDR1 LGHDT and CDR2 YNNKEL (reference sequence). The junction had 1 base not matched to a gene; V was cut back by 1 base and J by 2 bases. The CDR3 DNA sequence: TGTGCCAGCAGCCAAGCGCGGGAGGCCTACAATGAGCAGTTCTTC. Translation gives CASSQAREAYNEQFF.

In its sample, this clonotype was seen once. The chain combines TRBV18 with TRBJ1-4; D gene uncertain. The V end lost 1 base, the J end lost 8 bases, and 8 bases lay between the germline ends. Looked up from germline, CDR1 is KGHSH and CDR2 is LQKENI. The CDR3 contains 13 residues. The DNA for the CDR3 is TGTGCCAGCTCACCACGGGCAAGGGAAAAACTGTTTTTT. Translating gives CASSPRAREKLFF.

There are many counts of this clonotype. The J gene is TRBJ2-5, the V gene TRBV25-1; no reliable D call. Judging by the DNA end, TRBJ2-7 fits better; the J call may be wrong. CDR1 is MGHDK and CDR2 is SYGVNS in the germline V gene. The CDR3 runs 11 residues. CDR3 nucleotides: TGTGCCAGCAGTGAACAGGTCGAGCAGTACTTC. It codes for CASSEQVEQYF.

Only a few counts were recorded for this clonotype. V is TRBV12-3 or TRBV12-4 and J is TRBJ2-3; D gene ambiguous. V was pared by 6 bases and J by 2 bases, with 15 bases between. There are 15 residues in the CDR3. CDR3 amino acids: CASRAQVLSTDTQYF. CDR3 in DNA: TGTGCCAGCAGGGCGCAGGTCCTATCCACAGATACGCAGTATTTT.

This clonotype was observed a handful of times. V usage is TRBV10-3 and J usage is TRBJ2-1; D tentatively reads TRBD1 or TRBD2 (6 bases each). CDR1 ENHRY and CDR2 SYGVKD come from the germline V gene. The V end lost 11 bases, the J end lost 0 bases, and 14 bases lay between the germline ends. The CDR3 is 14 residues long. The CDR3 coding sequence is TGTGCCGTAAGGGGGACTGTCTCCTACAATGAGCAGTTCTTC. Residues: CAVRGTVSYNEQFF.

This clonotype has just a few counts. At one of its ends the junction is not consistent with the germline gene, which may arise from a read error. This sequence joins TRBV20-1 and TRBJ2-5, with 7 bases identical to TRBD2. The CDR3 has 15 amino acids. CDR1 and CDR2 from the germline V gene are DFQATT and SNEGSKA (reference sequence). DNA for the CDR3: TGCAGTGCTAGAGGGCGGGGGTGGTACCAAGAGACCCAGTATTTC. This sequence encodes CSARGRGWYQETQYF.

This clonotype was seen a handful of times. V and J are TRBV21-1 and TRBJ2-5; TRBD1 is the table's D call and was not checked against the DNA. TRBV21-1 constitutes a pseudogene. The CDR3 is 14 amino acids. The CDR3 loop reads CASSKAAGCETQYF. CDR3 coding DNA: TGTGCCAGCAGCAAAGCGGCAGGGTGCGAGACCCAGTACTTC.

The chain employs TRBV7-2 and TRBJ2-6; D perhaps matches TRBD1 (6 bases). CDR3 length: 18 residues. Germline CDR1 is SGHTA and CDR2 is FQGNSA. Trimming removed 3 bases from V and 0 bases from J, with 15 bases in between. The CDR3 sequence is CASSFKGVSSSGANVLTF. The CDR3 DNA follows: TGTGCCAGCAGCTTTAAGGGGGTTTCTTCCTCTGGGGCCAACGTCCTGACTTTC.

The rearrangement uses TRBV3-1 and TRBJ2-1; D not resolved. The V end lost 0 bases, the J end lost 8 bases, and 11 bases lay between the germline ends. From germline, CDR1 is LGHDT and CDR2 YNNKEL (reference sequence). The CDR3 is 14 residues long. This chain's CDR3 is CASSQDLIEDEQFF. CDR3 nucleotide sequence: TGTGCCAGCAGCCAAGACCTAATAGAGGATGAGCAGTTCTTC.

The rearrangement joins TRBV7-2 to TRBJ2-3; D remains unclear. The V and J ends lost 5 bases and 6 bases respectively, with 9 bases between them. The CDR3 runs to 12 residues. Germline V CDR1 and CDR2: SGHTA, FQGNSA. DNA of the CDR3: TGTGCCAGCAGCGCAAGACGTGATACGCAGTATTTT. This gives the protein CASSARRDTQYF.

This clonotype has a handful of counts. CDR3 residues: CASSTPYTSGGITDTQYF. DNA of the CDR3: TGTGCCAGCAGCACCCCTTACACTAGCGGGGGGATCACAGATACGCAGTATTTT. This rearrangement joins TRBV21-1 to TRBJ2-3; TRBD2, the D gene given by the table, was not confirmed from the DNA. TRBV21-1 is annotated as a pseudogene. The CDR3 runs 18 residues.

The chain employs TRBV6-2 or TRBV6-3 and TRBJ2-3, with D possibly TRBD2 on 6 matching bases. The CDR3 runs to 16 residues. In germline, CDR1 is MNHEY, CDR2 SVGEGT. V lost 0 bases, J lost 2 bases, and 12 bases lay in between. CDR3 residues: CASSYSTRWPTDTQYF. The CDR3 bases are TGTGCCAGCAGTTACTCGACTAGATGGCCCACAGATACGCAGTATTTT.

This clonotype was found a few times. The V gene is TRBV2, the J gene TRBJ2-7, with D perhaps TRBD2 (6 bases). CDR3 size: 15 residues. Between the trimmed V and J ends, which lost 4 bases and 0 bases, there was a span of 13 bases. Germline-derived CDR1 and CDR2 are SNHLY and FYNNEI. The CDR3 coding sequence is TGTGCCAGCAGTGTAGTTCCCGGGAGCTCCTACGAGCAGTACTTC. It encodes CASSVVPGSSYEQYF.

The chain uses TRBV6-4 and TRBJ1-2; no reliable D call. This CDR3 region has 13 residues. Trimming removed 2 bases from V and 6 bases from J, with 10 bases in between. Germline CDR1 reads MRHNA; CDR2 reads SNTAGT. CDR3 amino acids: CASSDPPNHGYTF. In nucleotides, the CDR3 is TGTGCCAGCAGTGACCCACCAAATCATGGCTACACCTTC.

This clonotype was observed many times. This chain links TRBV24-1 with TRBJ2-3, with TRBD2 as a possible D gene (6 bases). Germline loops: CDR1 KGHDR, CDR2 SFDVKD. Trimming shortened V by 4 bases and J by 5 bases, and 9 bases separated the two germline ends. The CDR3 is made up of 13 amino acids. The CDR3 region is CATSEGGVDTQYF. The CDR3 coding sequence is TGTGCCACCAGTGAGGGGGGAGTAGATACGCAGTATTTT.

The gene calls are TRBV7-2 and TRBJ2-2; no definite D call. Trimming removed 1 base at V and 1 base at J, with 10 bases between. The CDR3 totals 16 residues. Germline V gene data show CDR1 as SGHTA and CDR2 as FQGNSA. The CDR3 is CASSLGATLNTGELFF. The CDR3, as DNA: TGTGCCAGCAGCTTAGGAGCGACTCTGAACACCGGGGAGCTGTTTTTT. The complete variable domain, with remaining parts taken from reference TRBV7-2 and TRBJ2-2, reads GAGVSQSPSNKVTEKGKDVELRCDPISGHTALYWYRQSLGQGLEFLIYFQGNSAPDKSGLPSDRFSAERTGGSVSTLTIQRTQQEDSAVYLCASSLGATLNTGELFFGEGSRLTVL.

This chain uses TRBV24-1 with TRBJ1-5; D is possibly TRBD1 (6 bases). Trimming took 4 bases from V and 0 from J, leaving 18 bases between them. This CDR3 has 18 residues. Germline CDR1 and CDR2: KGHDR and SFDVKD. CDR3 in amino acids: CATSELRDTPYSNQPQHF. The CDR3 DNA reads as TGTGCCACCAGTGAGCTCCGGGACACCCCTTATAGCAATCAGCCCCAGCATTTT.

This clonotype was observed a handful of times. The V gene is TRBV3-1, the J gene TRBJ2-3; D not resolved. The CDR3 totals 11 residues. From germline, CDR1 is LGHDT and CDR2 YNNKEL (reference sequence). Trimming cost V 3 bases and J 7 bases, with 5 bases left between them. CDR3 in DNA: TGTGCCAGCAGCCACGATTATACGCAGTATTTT. The encoded protein is CASSHDYTQYF.

Remarks on this clonotype: The junction departs from germline at one end; a sequencing error may be responsible. This chain joins TRBV7-2 and TRBJ1-2; possible D gene TRBD1, 5 bases. Germline V gene data show CDR1 as SGHTA and CDR2 as FQGNSA. This CDR3 is 11 amino acids long. CDR3 amino acids: CAGSKSGGYTF. For the CDR3, the DNA is TGTGCCGGCAGCAAATCAGGGGGCTACACCTTC.

This clonotype was recorded a few times. The chain employs TRBV28 and TRBJ2-3, with a tentative D call TRBD1 (5 bases). V lost 3 bases to trimming and J lost 0 bases, with 19 bases between them. Germline CDR1 is MDHEN and CDR2 is SYDVKM. This CDR3 has 18 amino acids. Here the CDR3 DNA reads TGTGCCAGCAGTTTTAAGGGGCAGGGAAGGGGTAGCACAGATACGCAGTATTTT. Translating gives CASSFKGQGRGSTDTQYF.

This clonotype was observed a few times. The chain has TRBV20-1 and TRBJ2-1; TRBD2 matches at 7 bases. The closer fit of TRBJ2-7 to the DNA end suggests the J call may be wrong. The CDR3 has 14 residues. Germline V gene lookup returns CDR1 DFQATT and CDR2 SNEGSKA (reference sequence). The DNA of the CDR3 is TGCAGTGCTAGAGCGGGACTACTCCTCTACGAGCAGTACTTC. Translated, it gives CSARAGLLLYEQYF.

This clonotype occurred a few times. This rearrangement joins TRBV27 to TRBJ1-5; D is uncertain. The germline V gene has CDR1 MNHEY and CDR2 SMNVEV (reference sequence). Deletions cut 4 bases from V and 4 bases from J, with 11 bases between. The CDR3 totals 14 residues. This chain's CDR3 is CASSSGVPNQPQHF. The CDR3 DNA follows: TGTGCCAGCAGTTCCGGGGTCCCAAATCAGCCCCAGCATTTT.